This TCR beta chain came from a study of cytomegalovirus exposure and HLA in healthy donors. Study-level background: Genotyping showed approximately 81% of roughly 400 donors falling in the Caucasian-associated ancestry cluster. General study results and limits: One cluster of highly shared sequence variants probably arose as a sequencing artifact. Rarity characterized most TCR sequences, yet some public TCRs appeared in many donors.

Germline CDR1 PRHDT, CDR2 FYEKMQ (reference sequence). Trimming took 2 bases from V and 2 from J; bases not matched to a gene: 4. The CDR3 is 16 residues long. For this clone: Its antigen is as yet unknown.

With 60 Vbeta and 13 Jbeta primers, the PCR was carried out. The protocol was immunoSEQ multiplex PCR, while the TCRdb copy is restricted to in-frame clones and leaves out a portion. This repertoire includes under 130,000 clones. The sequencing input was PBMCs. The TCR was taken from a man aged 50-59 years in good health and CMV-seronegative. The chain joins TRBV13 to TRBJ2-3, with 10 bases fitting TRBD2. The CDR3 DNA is TGTGCCAGCAGCTTACCGCTAGCGGGGGTCACAGATACGCAGTATTTT. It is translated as CASSLPLAGVTDTQYF.